This T cell receptor (beta chain) was captured in a study of blood T cell repertoires in COVID-19. Across the study: The samples span acute and convalescent COVID-19 from the United States, Italy and Spain. T cells, B-cell-depleted T cells, or PBMCs provided the cDNA or gDNA that served as material.

Per the study methods: Estimated nucleated cell counts came from reference gene primer amplification. Repertoires were generated with immunoSEQ multiplex PCR, while TCRdb's copy carries only in-frame clones and drops some. Clonal size and the V and J genes are those of that table, whereas D and trimming came from the DNA. Of about 42,000 clones in the sample, roughly 93% were seen once. Material: peripheral blood. The TCR sequence derives from a man aged 45-60 years with active COVID-19.

The CDR3 sequence is CASSLLPRDTEAFF. The DNA for the CDR3 is TGTGCCAGCAGTTTACTACCCCGGGACACTGAAGCTTTCTTT. The chain recombines TRBV28 with TRBJ1-1, with D uncertain. Germline assignment: CDR1 MDHEN and CDR2 SYDVKM. The CDR3 sequence is 14 residues long. V was pared by 2 bases and J by 3 bases, with 10 bases between.